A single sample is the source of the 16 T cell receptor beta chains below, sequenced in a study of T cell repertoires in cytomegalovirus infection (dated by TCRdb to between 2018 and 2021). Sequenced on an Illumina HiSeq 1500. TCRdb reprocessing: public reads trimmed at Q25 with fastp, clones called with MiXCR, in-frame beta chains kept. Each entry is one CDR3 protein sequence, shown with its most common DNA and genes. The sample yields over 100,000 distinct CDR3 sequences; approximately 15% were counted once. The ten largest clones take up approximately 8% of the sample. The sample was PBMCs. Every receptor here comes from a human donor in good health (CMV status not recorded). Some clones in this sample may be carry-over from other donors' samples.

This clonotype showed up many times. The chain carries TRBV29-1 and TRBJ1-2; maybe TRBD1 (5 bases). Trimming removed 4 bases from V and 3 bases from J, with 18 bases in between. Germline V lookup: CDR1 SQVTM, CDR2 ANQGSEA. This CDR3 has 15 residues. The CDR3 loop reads CSVGGEGSRDYGYTF. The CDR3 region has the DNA TGCAGCGTTGGAGGGGAGGGCAGCCGGGACTATGGCTACACCTTC. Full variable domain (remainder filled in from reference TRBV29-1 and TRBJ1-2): SAVISQKPSRDICQRGTSLTIQCQVDSQVTMMFWYRQQPGQSLTLIATANQGSEATYESGFVIDKFPISRPNLTFSTLTVSNMSPEDSSIYLCSVGGEGSRDYGYTFGSGTRLTVV.

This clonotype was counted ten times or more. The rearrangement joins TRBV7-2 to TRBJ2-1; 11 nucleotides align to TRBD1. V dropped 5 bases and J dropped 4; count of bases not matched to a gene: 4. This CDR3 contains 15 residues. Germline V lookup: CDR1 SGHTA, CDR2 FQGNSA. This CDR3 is CASSRDRGAYNEQFF. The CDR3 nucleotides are TGTGCCAGCAGCCGGGACAGGGGGGCATACAATGAGCAGTTCTTC.

CDR3 DNA sequence: TGTGCCAGCTCGGGCAGTAACTACGAGCAGTACTTC. It yields the protein CASSGSNYEQYF. The chain employs TRBV6-5 and TRBJ2-7; D is undetermined. Germline CDR1 MNHEY, CDR2 SVGAGI. V was trimmed by 8 bases and J by 3 bases, leaving 11 bases between them. The CDR3 sequence is 12 residues long.

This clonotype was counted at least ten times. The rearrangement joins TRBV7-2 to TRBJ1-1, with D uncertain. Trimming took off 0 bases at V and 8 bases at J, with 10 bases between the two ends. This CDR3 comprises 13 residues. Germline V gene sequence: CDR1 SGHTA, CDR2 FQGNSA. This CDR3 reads CASSLAWSREAFF. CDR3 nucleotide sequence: TGTGCCAGCAGCTTAGCATGGTCCAGAGAAGCTTTCTTT.

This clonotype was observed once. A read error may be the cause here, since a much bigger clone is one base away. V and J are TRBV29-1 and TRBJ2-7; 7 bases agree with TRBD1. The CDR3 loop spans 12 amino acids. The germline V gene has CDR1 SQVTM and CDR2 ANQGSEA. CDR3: CSVGTGGYVQYF. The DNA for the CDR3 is TGCAGCGTTGGGACAGGAGGCTACGTGCAGTACTTC.

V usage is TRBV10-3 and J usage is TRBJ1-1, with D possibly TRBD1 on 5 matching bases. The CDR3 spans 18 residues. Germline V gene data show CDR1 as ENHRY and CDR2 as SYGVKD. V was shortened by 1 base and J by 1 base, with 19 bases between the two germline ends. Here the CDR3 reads CAISEWGGTGRANTEAFF. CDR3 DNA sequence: TGTGCCATCAGTGAGTGGGGGGGTACAGGCAGAGCGAACACTGAAGCTTTCTTT.

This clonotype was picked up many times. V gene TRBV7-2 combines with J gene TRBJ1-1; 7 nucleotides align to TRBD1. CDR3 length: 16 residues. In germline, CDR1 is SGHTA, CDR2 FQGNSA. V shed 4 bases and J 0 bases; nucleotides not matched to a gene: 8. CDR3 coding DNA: TGTGCCAGCAGCTCCCAGGGGGGGCAGCTGAACACTGAAGCTTTCTTT. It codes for CASSSQGGQLNTEAFF.

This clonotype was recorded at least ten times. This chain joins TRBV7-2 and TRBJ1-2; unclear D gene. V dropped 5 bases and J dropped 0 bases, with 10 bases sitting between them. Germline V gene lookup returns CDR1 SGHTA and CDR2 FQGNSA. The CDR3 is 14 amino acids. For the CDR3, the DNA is TGTGCCAGCAGCCACACAAACTCTAACTATGGCTACACCTTC. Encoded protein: CASSHTNSNYGYTF.

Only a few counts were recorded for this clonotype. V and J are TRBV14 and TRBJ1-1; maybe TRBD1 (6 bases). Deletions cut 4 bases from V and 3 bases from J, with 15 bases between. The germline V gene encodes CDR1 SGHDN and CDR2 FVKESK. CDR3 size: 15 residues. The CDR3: CASSPMAGGYTEAFF. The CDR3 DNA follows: TGTGCCAGCAGCCCCATGGCGGGGGGCTACACTGAAGCTTTCTTT.

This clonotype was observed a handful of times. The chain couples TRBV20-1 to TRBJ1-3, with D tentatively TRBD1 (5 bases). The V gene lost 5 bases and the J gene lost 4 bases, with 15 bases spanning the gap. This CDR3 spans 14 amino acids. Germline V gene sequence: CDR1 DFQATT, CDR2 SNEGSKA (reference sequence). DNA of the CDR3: TGCAGTGCTTTACCGGGACCCACCGGAAACACCATATATTTT. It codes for CSALPGPTGNTIYF.

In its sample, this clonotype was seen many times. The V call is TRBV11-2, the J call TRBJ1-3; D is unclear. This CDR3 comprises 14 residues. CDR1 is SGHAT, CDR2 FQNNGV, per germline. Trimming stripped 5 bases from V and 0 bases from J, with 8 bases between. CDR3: CASSPPFSGNTIYF. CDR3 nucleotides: TGTGCCAGCAGCCCTCCCTTCTCTGGAAACACCATATATTTT.

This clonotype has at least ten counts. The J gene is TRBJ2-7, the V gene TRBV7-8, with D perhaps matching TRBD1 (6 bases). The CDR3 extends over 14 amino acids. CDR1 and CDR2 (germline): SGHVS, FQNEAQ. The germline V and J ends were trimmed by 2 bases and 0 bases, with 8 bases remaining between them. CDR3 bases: TGTGCCAGCAGCTTACAGGGGAGCTCCTACGAGCAGTACTTC. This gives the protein CASSLQGSSYEQYF.

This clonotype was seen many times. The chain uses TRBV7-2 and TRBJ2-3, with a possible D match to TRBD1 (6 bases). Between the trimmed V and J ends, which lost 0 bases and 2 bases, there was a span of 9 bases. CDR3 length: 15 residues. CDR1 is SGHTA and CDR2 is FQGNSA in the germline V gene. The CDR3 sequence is CASSLAGTYTDTQYF. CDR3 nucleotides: TGTGCCAGCAGCTTAGCCGGGACATACACAGATACGCAGTATTTT.

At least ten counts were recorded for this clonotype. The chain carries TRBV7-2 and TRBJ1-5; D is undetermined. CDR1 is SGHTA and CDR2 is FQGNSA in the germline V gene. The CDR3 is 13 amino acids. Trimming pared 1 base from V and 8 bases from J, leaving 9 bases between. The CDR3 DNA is TGTGCCAGCAGCTTAGAAGGGATCAAGCCCCAGCATTTT. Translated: CASSLEGIKPQHF. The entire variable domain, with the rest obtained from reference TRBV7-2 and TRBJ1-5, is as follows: GAGVSQSPSNKVTEKGKDVELRCDPISGHTALYWYRQSLGQGLEFLIYFQGNSAPDKSGLPSDRFSAERTGGSVSTLTIQRTQQEDSAVYLCASSLEGIKPQHFGDGTRLSIL.

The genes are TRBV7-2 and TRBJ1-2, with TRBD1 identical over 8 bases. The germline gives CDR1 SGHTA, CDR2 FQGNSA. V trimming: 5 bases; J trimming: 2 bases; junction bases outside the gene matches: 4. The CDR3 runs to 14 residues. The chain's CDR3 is CASSLDRANYGYTF. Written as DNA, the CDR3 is TGTGCCAGCAGCCTGGACAGGGCCAACTATGGCTACACCTTC.

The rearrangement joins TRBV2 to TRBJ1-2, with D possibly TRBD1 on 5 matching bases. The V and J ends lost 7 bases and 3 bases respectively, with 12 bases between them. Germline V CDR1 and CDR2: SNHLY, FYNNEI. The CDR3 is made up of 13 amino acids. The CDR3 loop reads CASTEGLDYGYTF. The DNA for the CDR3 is TGTGCCAGCACCGAGGGACTTGACTATGGCTACACCTTC.